Detailed here is one TCR beta chain. Its binding antigen is unknown. Base qualities are not at hand, and no much larger clone is one base apart. The source of the sample is a study of long-term antiretroviral therapy in people with HIV (dated by TCRdb to 2021 to 2024). In the study overall: The earliest samples were collected about a decade before the 2015 WHO recommendation for immediate ART, when ART was typically delayed until CD4 counts fell. Whether ART initiation and durable HIV suppression were associated with changes in peripheral blood TRB repertoire composition and diversity was tested in a retrospective serial study. A total of roughly 200 cryopreserved PBMC samples came from roughly 30 adults with confirmed HIV infection and were collected serially over a mean of roughly 6 years (range 1-12). Of the approximately 28 participants with HIV, ten to eleven were female. No cross-contamination during QIAcube processing was shown when test extractions of a monoclonal T-cell line were performed alongside some 33 polyclonal samples. General study outcomes and caveats: The repertoire was dominated across all time points by expanded TRB clones identified before ART initiation, although this dominance was seen to fluctuate and to decrease in many PLHIV after ART. Unsorted PBMC were profiled instead of sorted CD4+ and CD8+ T cells because pre-ART samples had limited cell numbers. ART initiation was associated with a significant increase in TRB diversity, but diversity stayed significantly below transplant donor controls even after long-term ART. Inferences about post-ART repertoire changes were limited because no data were available on ART adherence, viral resistance or therapy changes. The samples span the years 2004 to 2017, and the ART regimens used may be less effective than current regimens. CDR3 length ranges in HIV repertoires were narrower than in controls, and network structure suggested an antigen-experienced repertoire with only a slight naive shift after ART. Owing to limited PBMC availability, only the TCR beta chain was sequenced, without alpha chain pairing.

The immunoSEQ hsTCRB v3.0 assay was used at survey level resolution to sequence the TRB variable region. The target sequencing depth for TRB was 40,000-50,000 T-cell genomes per sample. An Illumina MiSeq with a v3 150-cycle kit was used to sequence the pooled TRB libraries. The paper's data handling went like this. Repertoire analysis was run in R within a reproducible Nextflow workflow that covered QC, data transformation and analysis. Custom analyses were implemented in LymphoSeq2, an R package for AIRR-Seq data exploration. A handful of samples that produced fewer than 5000 total TRB sequences were removed, so some 190 HIV repertoires were analyzed. Of the roughly 180 retained HIV repertoires, 59 were collected before and 129 after ART initiation. Repertoires were downsampled to 5000 TRB nucleotide sequences, and summary statistics were averaged over 100 downsampling iterations. Only TRB sequences with CDR3 regions of at least seven amino acids were retained for analysis. Two measures captured diversity: a Shannon entropy-derived clonality score and the Gini coefficient. In the repertoire networks, any two of the top 5000 CDR3 amino acid sequences were linked whenever the two sequences differed by an edit distance of one. GLIPH2 predicted antigen specificity groups and MHC restriction for TRB CDR3 amino acid sequences. To flag known CMV, EBV, HIV or tissue antigen associations, CDR3 amino acid sequences were matched against VDJdb and McPAS-TCR. Pre-ART, post-ART and control groups were compared with Wilcoxon signed-rank tests and Holm-Bonferroni correction. Entries here come from immuneACCESS through TCRdb and include only in-frame sequences with V and J called. Some clones fail to appear in such tables; in the studies checked, an unresolved V gene covers under half of the shortfall, and the cause of the remainder is unknown. V and J calls and clone size come straight from that table; D and trimming were deduced from the DNA. The table for this sample lists 15,000 to 20,000 clones; 79% of them were counted only once. The ten largest clones capture 5% to 7.5% of the sample.

To be included, a participant needed at least one PBMC sample from before ART initiation plus at least two post-ART samples. Treatment was received in the United States of America by all participants with HIV. Cryopreserved samples of about 0.95-10 million PBMC were thawed and washed before DNA extraction. At the time of the earliest PBMC sample, participants with HIV were aged between about 23 and 55 years. Each participant contributed PBMC samples from 1-4 timepoints before ART initiation and 2-8 timepoints after ART initiation, with a median of 7 samples. Serial HIV viral load, CD4+ T-cell count, ART history and demographic data were obtained for every participant. Genomic DNA was extracted from unsorted PBMC with a Qiagen kit on a QIAcube, with processing performed in batches of 12 samples. V and J are truncated by 0 bases and 5 bases respectively, leaving an intervening sequence of 6 bases. From a lookup of the germline V gene, CDR1 and CDR2 are KGHSH and LQKENI. The CDR3 goes from the cysteine to the phenylalanine over 13 residues. Of the read, only the CDR3 DNA is kept; its 39 bases are in frame from base 1.

The chain is made from TRBV18 and TRBJ2-3; the D gene cannot be resolved reliably. This sequence was found in a man aged 18 to 29 with HIV. This material consisted of unsorted PBMCs, taken at the start of antiretroviral therapy, before treatment. The nucleotide sequence reads as follows: TGTGCCAGCTCACCACCGAATAAAGATACGCAGTATTTT. Translated, this is CASSPPNKDTQYF.